Reported below is one TCR beta chain. No antigen is known for it. Mouse names are used for the genes. Extracted from the samples, RNA was reverse transcribed into cDNA to serve as the sequencing template. The protocol was immunoSEQ multiplex PCR, while the TCRdb copy is restricted to in-frame clones and leaves out a portion. This sample carries some 110,000 clones, none of them present only once. This entry comes from a study of CD8+ T cells in alopecia areata. Study background: Each recipient was an approximately 6-11-week-old female C3H/HeJ mouse given skin from an approximately 6-12-month-old C3H/HeJ donor with spontaneous alopecia.

Notes on the study in general: Elevated clonality characterized lesional scalp relative to normal scalp, particularly in alopecia totalis/universalis. Compared with mice, patients displayed less clear TCR sharing, possibly for HLA-related reasons.

This clonotype originated in a C3H/HeJ mouse with alopecia areata. For the strain, the MHC haplotype given is H2-k. The sequencing sample was made of lesional skin.

CDR3 DNA, as far as it was read: TGTGCCAGCAGTGACGGCACTGGGGGGGAGAACTATGCT. As protein: CASSDGTGGENYA. The full CDR3 protein is CASSDGTGGENYAEQFF. This rearrangement joins TRBV13-1 to TRBJ2-1; 10 positions agree with TRBD2. The CDR3 end lies 4 residues beyond the end of the read and is filled in from the germline J gene. Germline-derived CDR1 and CDR2 are NSHNY and SYGAGN. V lost 2 bases, J lost 1 base, and 6 bases stayed unmatched. CDR3 length equals 17 residues.